These 29 T cell receptor beta chains originate from one sample sequenced in a study of CD8+CD57+ T cells in acquired aplastic anemia. TCR beta VDJ combinations and CDR3 sequences were profiled from genomic DNA. One entry per CDR3 protein, called by TCRdb with MiXCR from the reads. The table records around 290,000 distinct CDR3 sequences, 56% of them present only once. Patients included in sequencing had previously demonstrated CD8+CD57+ cell expansion by flow cytometry. The sequenced material came from sorted CD4+, CD8+, or CD8+CD57+ T cells (not recorded which) from PBMCs. These receptors all stem from a human donor with aplastic anemia.

The chain employs TRBV9 and TRBJ2-7; 8 bases match TRBD1. Germline values: CDR1 SGDLS, CDR2 YYNGEE. This CDR3 contains 14 residues. Losses at the gene ends were 6 bases for V and 6 bases for J; bases not matched to a gene: 11. In nucleotides, the CDR3 is TGTGCCAGCACCCGTACCGGGACAGGTGGCGAGCAGTACTTC. This gives the protein CASTRTGTGGEQYF.

This chain links TRBV2 with TRBJ2-2; 11 bases align to TRBD2. The CDR3 is made up of 15 amino acids. Germline values: CDR1 SNHLY, CDR2 FYNNEI. Unmatched junction bases numbered 7, after V lost 6 bases and J lost 7 bases. CDR3 loop: CASRVLAGVGGELFF. The CDR3 nucleotides read TGTGCCAGCAGGGTACTAGCGGGAGTTGGCGGGGAGCTGTTTTTT.

This clonotype was recorded only once. The V and J genes are TRBV19 and TRBJ2-7; 8 bases agree with TRBD1. The CDR3 length is 15 residues. Germline V gene lookup returns CDR1 LNHDA and CDR2 SQIVND (reference sequence). The ends lost 5 bases at V and 9 bases at J; junction bases unmatched: 15. CDR3 in amino acids: CASSHLGQGAFGQYF. The CDR3 DNA follows: TGTGCCAGTAGTCACTTGGGGCAGGGGGCCTTCGGGCAGTACTTC.

This clonotype was counted ten times or more. The CDR3, as DNA: TGCGCCAGCAGCTGGGACGGATCCACCAACACTGAAGCTTTCTTT. Its protein is CASSWDGSTNTEAFF. The rearrangement links TRBV5-1 to TRBJ1-1, with D tentatively TRBD1 (5 bases). The CDR3 extends over 15 amino acids. Germline V gene lookup returns CDR1 SGHRS and CDR2 YFSETQ. Deletions cut 3 bases from V and 2 bases from J, with 14 bases between.

The CDR3 is CASSMDSGGLDEKLFF. The CDR3 region has the DNA TGTGCCAGTAGTATGGACTCAGGGGGCTTGGATGAAAAACTGTTTTTT. The V and J genes are TRBV19 and TRBJ1-4; TRBD1 matches at 8 bases. Germline CDR1 LNHDA, CDR2 SQIVND (reference sequence). The CDR3 loop spans 16 amino acids. The junction had 9 bases not matched to a gene; V was cut back by 3 bases and J by 6 bases.

The chain joins TRBV6-5 to TRBJ2-7, with 11 bases matching TRBD1. The CDR3 loop spans 16 amino acids. The trim removed 1 base at V and 2 bases at J, leaving 4 bases unmatched. Germline V CDR1 and CDR2: MNHEY, SVGAGI. The CDR3: CASSYFQGQGAYEQYF. The DNA for the CDR3 is TGTGCCAGCAGTTACTTTCAGGGACAGGGGGCCTACGAGCAGTACTTC.

The chain links TRBV24-1 to TRBJ2-1, with TRBD1 matching 7 bases. The CDR3 spans 14 residues. Germline V gene sequence: CDR1 KGHDR, CDR2 SFDVKD. V lost 3 bases, J lost 4 bases, and 2 bases stayed unmatched. The CDR3 loop is CATSDPDRYNEQFF. The CDR3 nucleotides read TGTGCCACCAGTGATCCGGACAGGTACAATGAGCAGTTCTTC.

The rearrangement joins TRBV19 to TRBJ1-1, with D uncertain. CDR3 size: 13 residues. CDR1 is LNHDA, CDR2 SQIVND, per germline (reference sequence). V lost 4 bases to trimming and J lost 11 bases, with 17 bases between them. The CDR3 loop reads CASSTYTATTAFF. The CDR3, as DNA: TGTGCCAGTAGTACCTATACAGCCACCACCGCTTTCTTT.

A remark on this clonotype: One end of the junction is discordant with germline, which a read error may explain. The CDR3 DNA follows: TGTGCCAGCAGCCGAACGGGGACCCGGAACACTGAGGCTTCCTTT. As protein: CASSRTGTRNTEASF. The J gene is TRBJ1-1, the V gene TRBV14; D perhaps matches TRBD1 (5 bases). CDR3 length equals 15 residues. Germline V CDR1 and CDR2: SGHDN, FVKESK.

The chain is built from TRBV10-3 and TRBJ1-2; weak D call: TRBD1 (6 bases). Trimming left V 4 bases short and J 6 bases short, with 30 bases between. Germline V gives CDR1 ENHRY, CDR2 SYGVKD. The length of the CDR3 is 19 residues. The CDR3 loop is CAISVGLAGGPGGGDGYTF. In DNA, the CDR3 is TGTGCCATCAGTGTAGGACTAGCGGGAGGCCCGGGGGGGGGCGATGGCTACACCTTC.

This clonotype was found a few times. The chain carries TRBV7-8 and TRBJ1-2; D unclear. The CDR3 runs 13 residues. The germline gives CDR1 SGHVS, CDR2 FQNEAQ. V gave up 5 bases and J gave up 8 bases, with 15 bases separating them. CDR3 coding DNA: TGTGCCAGCAGCGTTCGGGCCGGAGGGGGCTACACCTTC. This translates into CASSVRAGGGYTF.

This chain links TRBV9 with TRBJ2-3; 14 positions match TRBD2. Germline CDR1 is SGDLS and CDR2 is YYNGEE. The CDR3 is 17 amino acids. Losses at the gene ends were 3 bases for V and 6 bases for J; bases not matched to a gene: 9. This CDR3 is CASSAGGTSGRADTQYF. CDR3 sequence (DNA): TGTGCCAGCAGCGCCGGCGGGACTAGCGGGAGAGCGGATACGCAGTATTTT.

The table lists this clonotype with a count of one. A read error may account for a junction end that differs from germline. J is TRBJ2-3 and V is TRBV9; the D call may be TRBD1 or TRBD2 (5 bases each). Germline CDR1 and CDR2: SGDLS and YYNGEE. The CDR3 length is 15 residues. CDR3 nucleotide sequence: TGTGCCAGCAGCGCAGCCGGGACGAGCACAGATACGCGGTATTTT. Translation: CASSAAGTSTDTRYF.

The chain combines TRBV19 with TRBJ1-2; TRBD1 is a possible D gene (5 bases). Germline V lookup: CDR1 LNHDA, CDR2 SQIVND (reference sequence). Trimming stripped 6 bases from V and 5 bases from J, with 16 bases between. The CDR3 is 14 residues long. The CDR3 region is CASRRNRSIYGYTF. The DNA of the CDR3 is TGTGCCAGTAGGAGGAACAGGTCAATTTATGGCTACACCTTC. Full variable domain (outside the CDR3, taken from reference TRBV19 and TRBJ1-2): DGGITQSPKYLFRKEGQNVTLSCEQNLNHDAMYWYRQDPGQGLRLIYYSQIVNDFQKGDIAEGYSVSREKKESFPLTVTSAQKNPTAFYLCASRRNRSIYGYTFGSGTRLTVV.

A note on this clonotype: With a much larger clone just one base away, this may be a read error. The CDR3 does not end in the conserved phenylalanine or tryptophan, so this is likely a read error. The chain employs TRBV9 and TRBJ2-1, with D hard to call. Trimming pared 4 bases from V and 7 bases from J, leaving 21 bases between. In germline, CDR1 is SGDLS, CDR2 YYNGEE. The CDR3 length is 16 residues. The CDR3 region is CASSPGAWPPGNEQFL. The DNA of the CDR3 is TGTGCCAGCAGCCCAGGAGCATGGCCCCCCGGTAATGAGCAGTTCCTC.

This clonotype was picked up a small number of times. This sequence joins TRBV7-8 and TRBJ1-6; TRBD1 matches at 10 bases. This CDR3 comprises 16 residues. The V segment lost 9 bases and the J segment 7 bases; nucleotides outside the gene matches: 12. CDR1 and CDR2 (germline): SGHVS, FQNEAQ. CDR3 DNA sequence: TGTGCCAGTAGCGGTTTACCGGGACAGGGGAATTCACCCCTCCACTTT. It translates to CASSGLPGQGNSPLHF.

Only a few counts were recorded for this clonotype. The chain uses TRBV7-2 and TRBJ1-1; D gene uncertain. Germline V gene lookup returns CDR1 SGHTA and CDR2 FQGNSA. Trimming removed 1 base at V and 2 bases at J, with 20 bases between. The CDR3 has 18 residues. The CDR3 nucleotides are TGTGCCAGCAGCTTAGGGGTTCGCTCGGCGGGGTATAACACTGAAGCTTTCTTT. Translating gives CASSLGVRSAGYNTEAFF. The full variable domain, with the rest looked up from reference TRBV7-2 and TRBJ1-1, is GAGVSQSPSNKVTEKGKDVELRCDPISGHTALYWYRQSLGQGLEFLIYFQGNSAPDKSGLPSDRFSAERTGGSVSTLTIQRTQQEDSAVYLCASSLGVRSAGYNTEAFFGQGTRLTVV.

Concerning this clonotype: A read error may explain this, as a much larger clone is one base away. J is TRBJ1-2 and V is TRBV3-1; no clear D. Germline CDR1 reads LGHDT; CDR2 reads YNNKEL (reference sequence). The CDR3 sequence is 14 residues long. The CDR3 reads CASSPEGTVSGYAF. The CDR3 DNA is TGTGCCAGCAGCCCAGAGGGCACAGTCTCTGGCTACGCCTTC.

The chain combines TRBV5-1 with TRBJ1-2; D call uncertain. Looked up from germline, CDR1 is SGHRS and CDR2 is YFSETQ. Trimming stripped 0 bases from V and 4 bases from J, with 16 bases between. This CDR3 comprises 16 residues. CDR3 residues: CASSLGLGGGPYGYTF. For the CDR3, the DNA is TGCGCCAGCAGCTTGGGGTTGGGCGGAGGTCCCTATGGCTACACCTTC.

In its sample, this clonotype was seen a few times. The chain recombines TRBV10-3 with TRBJ2-3; the D gene could be TRBD1 or TRBD2 (5 bases each). This CDR3 has 14 residues. The germline gives CDR1 ENHRY, CDR2 SYGVKD. Trimming cost V 2 bases and J 1 base, with 7 bases left between them. CDR3 protein: CAISEQGGTDTQYF. The DNA of the CDR3 is TGTGCCATCAGTGAGCAGGGAGGCACAGATACGCAGTATTTT.

V and J are TRBV4-2 and TRBJ2-2; D is unclear. In germline, CDR1 is LGHNA, CDR2 YNFKEQ. V lost 3 bases and J lost 3, with 14 bases in between. This CDR3 is built from 16 residues. CDR3 sequence: CASSHNLLEDTGELFF. The CDR3 nucleotides read TGTGCCAGCAGCCATAATCTCCTAGAGGACACCGGGGAGCTGTTTTTT.

The rearrangement uses TRBV20-1 and TRBJ1-1; D is undetermined. Germline-derived CDR1 and CDR2 are DFQATT and SNEGSKA (reference sequence). The CDR3 runs to 13 residues. V was trimmed by 0 bases and J by 4 bases, leaving 9 bases between them. The CDR3 DNA reads TGCAGTGCTAGAGAGCGGGGTGGCACTGAAGCTTTCTTT. Its protein is CSARERGGTEAFF.

This clonotype was recorded many times. The genes are TRBV6-1 and TRBJ2-2; D ambiguous. The V and J ends lost 9 bases and 6 bases respectively, with 17 bases between them. The length of the CDR3 is 14 residues. Germline loops: CDR1 MNHNS, CDR2 SASEGT. This CDR3 is CASQTSSHPGELFF. DNA for the CDR3: TGTGCCAGTCAGACAAGTTCCCATCCCGGGGAGCTGTTTTTT.

The chain uses TRBV7-2 and TRBJ1-2, with D possibly matching TRBD1 (5 bases). Germline V gives CDR1 SGHTA, CDR2 FQGNSA. Trimming cost V 1 base and J 7 bases, with 13 bases left between them. The CDR3 contains 14 residues. The CDR3 coding sequence is TGTGCCAGCAGCTTAGTGGCAGGGTTGGGTGGCTACACCTTC. Amino acid sequence: CASSLVAGLGGYTF.

This rearrangement joins TRBV2 to TRBJ2-5; no reliable D call. Trimming pared 6 bases from V and 0 bases from J, leaving 8 bases between. The germline gives CDR1 SNHLY, CDR2 FYNNEI. The CDR3 totals 13 residues. The CDR3 sequence: CASRDDNQETQYF. As DNA, the CDR3 is TGTGCCAGCAGGGACGATAACCAAGAGACCCAGTACTTC.

This clonotype has only a few counts. This rearrangement joins TRBV20-1 to TRBJ2-7; TRBD1 agrees at 11 bases. This CDR3 comprises 15 residues. V shed 6 bases, J shed 3 bases, and the junction held 10 bases outside the gene matches. Germline values: CDR1 DFQATT, CDR2 SNEGSKA (reference sequence). In DNA form, the CDR3 reads TGCAGTGCCGGATCGACCGGGACAGGGGGCTACGAGCAGTACTTC. Its protein is CSAGSTGTGGYEQYF.

This clonotype was seen at least ten times. J is TRBJ2-1 and V is TRBV6-5, with 7 bases identical to TRBD2. The germline V gene encodes CDR1 MNHEY and CDR2 SVGAGI. V lost 0 bases, J lost 0 bases, and 14 bases stayed unmatched. The CDR3 has 20 amino acids. CDR3 nucleotide sequence: TGTGCCAGCAGTTACTCGACCCCAGGGCGTGGGGGGGGCTCCTACAATGAGCAGTTCTTC. This gives the protein CASSYSTPGRGGGSYNEQFF.

The table lists this clonotype with a few counts. This chain joins TRBV30 and TRBJ1-3; D is unclear. Trimming took off 3 bases at V and 0 bases at J, with 6 bases between the two ends. The CDR3 is 13 amino acids. Germline V gene sequence: CDR1 GTSNPN, CDR2 SVGIG (reference sequence). The CDR3 DNA reads TGTGCCTGGAGCCGCGGCTCTGGAAACACCATATATTTT. It translates to CAWSRGSGNTIYF.

The chain carries TRBV19 and TRBJ2-7; 7 bases map to TRBD1. The DNA end is more similar to TRBJ2-5, so the J call may be wrong. This CDR3 is 13 amino acids long. Per germline, CDR1 LNHDA and CDR2 SQIVND (reference sequence). The CDR3 nucleotides are TGTGCCAGTAGCAGACAGGGAAGAGAGACCCAGTACTTC. Residues: CASSRQGRETQYF.